The present T cell receptor beta chain was sequenced within a study of T cells in Graves' hyperthyroidism and ophthalmopathy. V shed 2 bases and J shed 1 base, with 11 bases lying between them. From germline, CDR1 is SNHLY and CDR2 FYNNEI. CDR3 length: 15 amino acids. This clonotype was counted ten times or more. There were TCR beta CDR3 regions amplified from RNA transcripts. HTBI primers were used for first-round RT-PCR of the TCR CDR3. TCRdb reprocessed the multiplex PCR reads via MiXCR and lists one record per CDR3 protein. The sample consists of fewer than 400,000 distinct CDR3 sequences, about 14% of them appearing once.

The clonotype comes from a man aged 50-60 years with Graves' ophthalmopathy. This rearrangement joins TRBV2 to TRBJ2-5; perhaps TRBD1 as D (5 bases). The sequenced sample consisted of blood. The CDR3 reads CASSESRQIQETQYF. CDR3 DNA: TGTGCCAGCAGTGAATCAAGACAGATCCAAGAGACCCAGTACTTC.